A selection of T cell receptor beta chains follows, all from one sample in a study of blood T cells in healthy people across ages. Via MiXCR, TCRdb re-called the 5' RACE reads, giving one row per CDR3 protein. The sample lists more than 650,000 distinct CDR3 sequences, 22% occurring once. The sequenced material came from blood. The receptors derive from a man aged 65-85 years in good health. The CDR3 runs from the conserved cysteine through the conserved F or W. D genes are given only for firm matches. Clone size, where shown, is once, few, many, or a class for clones that have expanded.

abundance | j_gene | v_gene | d_gene | CDR3aa | CDR3nt
- | TRBJ2-2 | TRBV28 | TRBD1 | CASRDNRGQTGELFF | TGTGCCAGCAGGGACAACAGGGGGCAGACCGGGGAGCTGTTTTTT
- | TRBJ2-5 | TRBV9 | TRBD1 | CASSPMTGRETQYF | TGTGCCAGCAGCCCAATGACAGGGCGAGAGACCCAGTACTTC
- | TRBJ2-1 | TRBV6-6 | TRBD1 | CASRTGVYQFF | TGTGCCAGCAGGACAGGGGTGTATCAGTTCTTC
- | TRBJ2-7 | TRBV5-1 | - | CASSFGMGSYEQYF | TGCGCCAGCAGCTTTGGGATGGGCAGCTACGAGCAGTACTTC
- | TRBJ1-2 | TRBV20-1 | - | CSARPTLQQEVYGYTF | TGCAGTGCTAGACCTACCCTCCAACAGGAGGTCTATGGCTACACCTTC
- | TRBJ2-3 | TRBV7-8 | - | CASSPPRAGALTSTDTQYF | TGTGCCAGCAGCCCACCTCGGGCGGGGGCCCTGACTAGCACAGATACGCAGTATTTT
once | TRBJ2-1 | TRBV11-3 | - | CASSLGGRRMGEQFF | TGTGCCAGCAGCTTAGGAGGCAGGAGGATGGGGGAGCAGTTCTTC
- | TRBJ2-7 | TRBV28 | - | CASTDDWKYEQYF | TGTGCCAGCACCGACGACTGGAAATACGAGCAGTACTTC
many | TRBJ2-7 | TRBV5-5 | - | CASSWGDGSYEQYF | TGTGCCAGCAGCTGGGGGGACGGCTCCTACGAGCAGTACTTC
few | TRBJ2-6 | TRBV7-2 | - | CASSPALNYRAAGANVLTF | TGTGCCAGCAGCCCTGCACTCAATTACAGGGCAGCCGGGGCCAACGTCCTGACTTTC
- | TRBJ1-4 | TRBV20-1 | - | CSARKGPNEKLFF | TGCAGTGCTAGGAAGGGACCTAATGAAAAACTGTTTTTT
- | TRBJ1-1 | TRBV5-1 | - | CASSLDGLRSTEAFF | TGCGCCAGCAGCTTGGACGGGTTGCGTAGCACTGAAGCTTTCTTT
- | TRBJ1-3 | TRBV6-6 | TRBD1 | CASSSRTGGGNTIYF | TGTGCCAGCAGTTCACGGACAGGGGGAGGAAACACCATATATTTT
few | TRBJ1-2 | TRBV20-1 | - | CSASVRGPGYTF | TGCAGCGCTAGCGTCCGCGGACCTGGCTACACCTTC
- | TRBJ2-1 | TRBV7-2 | - | CASSALTGASSYNEQFF | TGTGCCAGCAGCGCTCTGACAGGAGCGAGCTCCTACAATGAGCAGTTCTTC
few | TRBJ2-5 | TRBV7-7 | TRBD2 | CASSRLAGSLETQYF | TGTGCCAGCAGCCGACTAGCGGGAAGTCTGGAGACCCAGTACTTC